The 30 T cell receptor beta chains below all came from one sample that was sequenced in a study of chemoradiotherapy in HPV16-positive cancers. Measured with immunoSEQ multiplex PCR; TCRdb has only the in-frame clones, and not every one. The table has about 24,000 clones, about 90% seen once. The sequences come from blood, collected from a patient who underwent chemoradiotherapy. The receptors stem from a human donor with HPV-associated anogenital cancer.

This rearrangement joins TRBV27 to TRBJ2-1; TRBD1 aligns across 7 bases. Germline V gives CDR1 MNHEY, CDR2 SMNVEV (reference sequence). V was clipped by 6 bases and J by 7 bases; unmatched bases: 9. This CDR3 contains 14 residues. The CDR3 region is CASSSDRVRNEQFF. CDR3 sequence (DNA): TGTGCCAGCAGCTCCGACAGGGTGAGAAATGAGCAGTTCTTC.

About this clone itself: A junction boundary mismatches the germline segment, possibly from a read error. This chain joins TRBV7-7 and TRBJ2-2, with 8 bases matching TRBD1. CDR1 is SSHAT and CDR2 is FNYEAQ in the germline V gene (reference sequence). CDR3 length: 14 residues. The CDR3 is CASSLDRGGGELFF. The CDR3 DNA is TGTGCTAGCAGCTTAGACAGGGGCGGCGGGGAGCTGTTTTTT. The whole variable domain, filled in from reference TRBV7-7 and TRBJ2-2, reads GAGVSQSPRYKVTKRGQDVTLRCDPISSHATLYWYQQALGQGPEFLTYFNYEAQPDKSGLPSDRFSAERPEGSISTLTIQRTEQRDSAMYRCASSLDRGGGELFFGEGSRLTVL.

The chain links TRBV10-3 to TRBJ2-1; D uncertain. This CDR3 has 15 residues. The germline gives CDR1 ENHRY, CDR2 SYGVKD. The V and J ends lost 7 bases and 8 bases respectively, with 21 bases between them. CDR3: CAITKHDSDGDEQFF. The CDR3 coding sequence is TGTGCCATCACTAAACACGATTCCGATGGGGATGAGCAGTTCTTC.

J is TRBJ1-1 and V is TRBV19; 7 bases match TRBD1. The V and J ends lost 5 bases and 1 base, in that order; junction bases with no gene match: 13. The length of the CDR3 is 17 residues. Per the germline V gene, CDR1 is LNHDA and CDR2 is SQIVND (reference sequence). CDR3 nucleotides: TGTGCCAGTAGTCTGCGGCGACAGACAGGGAGGAACACTGAAGCTTTCTTT. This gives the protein CASSLRRQTGRNTEAFF.

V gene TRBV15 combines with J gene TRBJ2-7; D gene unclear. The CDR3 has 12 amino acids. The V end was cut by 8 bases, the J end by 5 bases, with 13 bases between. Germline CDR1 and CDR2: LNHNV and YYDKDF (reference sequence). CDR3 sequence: CATGVGRDEQYF. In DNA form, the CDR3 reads TGTGCCACCGGGGTAGGTAGGGACGAGCAGTACTTC.

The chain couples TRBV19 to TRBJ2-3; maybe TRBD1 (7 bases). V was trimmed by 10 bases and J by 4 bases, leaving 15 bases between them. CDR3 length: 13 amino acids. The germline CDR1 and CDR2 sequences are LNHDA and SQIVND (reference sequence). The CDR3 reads CAISDREADTQYF. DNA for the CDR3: TGTGCCATCTCTGACAGGGAGGCAGATACGCAGTATTTT.

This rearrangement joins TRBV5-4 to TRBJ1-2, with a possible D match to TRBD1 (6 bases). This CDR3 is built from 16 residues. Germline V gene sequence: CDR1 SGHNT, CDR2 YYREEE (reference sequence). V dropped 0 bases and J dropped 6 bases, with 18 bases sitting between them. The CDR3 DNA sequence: TGTGCCAGCAGCTTGGATCCGTTGGGGGCGGATGATGGCTACACCTTC. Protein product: CASSLDPLGADDGYTF. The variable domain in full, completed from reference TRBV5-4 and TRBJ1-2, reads ETGVTQSPTHLIKTRGQQVTLRCSSQSGHNTVSWYQQALGQGPQFIFQYYREEENGRGNFPPRFSGLQFPNYSSELNVNALELDDSALYLCASSLDPLGADDGYTFGSGTRLTVV.

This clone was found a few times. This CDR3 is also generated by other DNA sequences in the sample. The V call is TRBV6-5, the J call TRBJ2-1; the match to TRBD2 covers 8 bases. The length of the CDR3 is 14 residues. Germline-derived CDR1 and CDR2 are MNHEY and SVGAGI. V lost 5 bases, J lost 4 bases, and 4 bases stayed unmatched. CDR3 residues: CASSRTSPYNEQFF. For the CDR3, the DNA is TGTGCCAGCAGTAGGACTAGCCCTTACAATGAGCAGTTCTTC.

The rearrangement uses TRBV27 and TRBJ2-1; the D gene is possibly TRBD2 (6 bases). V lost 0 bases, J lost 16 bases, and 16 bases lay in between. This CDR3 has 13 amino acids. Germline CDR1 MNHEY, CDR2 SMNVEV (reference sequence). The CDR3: CASSLSGGLEEFF. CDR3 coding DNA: TGTGCCAGCAGTTTATCGGGAGGACTCGAGGAATTCTTC.

DNA of the CDR3: TGTGCCAGCAGCCCCTTGGGAGGGTATAACACCGGGGAGCTGTTTTTT. It encodes CASSPLGGYNTGELFF. The chain links TRBV7-2 to TRBJ2-2; 7 nucleotides match TRBD2. Germline-derived CDR1 and CDR2 are SGHTA and FQGNSA. The V segment lost 5 bases and the J segment 2 bases; nucleotides outside the gene matches: 8. The CDR3 has 16 residues.

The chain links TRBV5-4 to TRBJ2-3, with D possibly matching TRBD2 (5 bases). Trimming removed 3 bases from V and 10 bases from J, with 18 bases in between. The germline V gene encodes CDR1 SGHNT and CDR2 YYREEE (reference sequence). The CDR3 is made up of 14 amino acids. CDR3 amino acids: CASSYRGPSVAQYF. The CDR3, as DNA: TGTGCCAGCAGCTACCGCGGGCCATCCGTGGCGCAGTATTTT.

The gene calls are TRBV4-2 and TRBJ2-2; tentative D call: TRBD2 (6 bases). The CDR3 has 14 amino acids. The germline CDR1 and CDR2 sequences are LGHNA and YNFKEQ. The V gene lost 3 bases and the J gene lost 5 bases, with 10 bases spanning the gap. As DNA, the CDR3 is TGTGCCAGCAGCCAGGGGGAGGTGACCGGGGAGCTGTTTTTT. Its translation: CASSQGEVTGELFF.

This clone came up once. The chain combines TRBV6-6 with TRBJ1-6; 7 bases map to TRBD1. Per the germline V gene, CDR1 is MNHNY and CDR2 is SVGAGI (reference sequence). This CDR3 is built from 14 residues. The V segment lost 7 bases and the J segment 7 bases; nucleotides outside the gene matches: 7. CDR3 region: CASTQGDGNSPLHF. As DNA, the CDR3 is TGTGCCAGCACTCAGGGGGATGGCAATTCACCCCTCCACTTT.

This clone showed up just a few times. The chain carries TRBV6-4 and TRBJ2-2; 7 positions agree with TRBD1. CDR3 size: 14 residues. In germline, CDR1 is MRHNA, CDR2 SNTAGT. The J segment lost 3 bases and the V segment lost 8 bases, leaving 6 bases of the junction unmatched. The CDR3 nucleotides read TGTGCCAGCCGGAGACAGGGTGACACCGGGGAGCTGTTTTTT. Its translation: CASRRQGDTGELFF.

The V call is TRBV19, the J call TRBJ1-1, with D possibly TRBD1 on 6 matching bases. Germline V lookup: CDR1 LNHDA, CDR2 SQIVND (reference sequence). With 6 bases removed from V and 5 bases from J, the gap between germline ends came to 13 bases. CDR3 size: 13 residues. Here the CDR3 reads CASSQTGKTEAFF. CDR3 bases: TGTGCCAGTAGCCAAACAGGGAAGACTGAAGCTTTCTTT.

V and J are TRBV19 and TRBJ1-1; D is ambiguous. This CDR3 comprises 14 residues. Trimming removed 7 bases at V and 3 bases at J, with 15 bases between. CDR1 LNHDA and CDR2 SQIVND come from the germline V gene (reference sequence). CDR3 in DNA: TGTGCCAGTACCGCCGTGGGTGGGTACACTGAAGCTTTCTTT. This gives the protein CASTAVGGYTEAFF.

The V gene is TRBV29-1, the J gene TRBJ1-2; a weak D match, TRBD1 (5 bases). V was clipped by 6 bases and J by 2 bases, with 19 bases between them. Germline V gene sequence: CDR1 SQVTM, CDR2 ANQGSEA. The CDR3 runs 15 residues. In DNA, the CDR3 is TGCAGCGTCGACCGTGCCCAGGGCTCCAACTATGGCTACACCTTC. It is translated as CSVDRAQGSNYGYTF. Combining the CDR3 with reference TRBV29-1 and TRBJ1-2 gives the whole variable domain SAVISQKPSRDICQRGTSLTIQCQVDSQVTMMFWYRQQPGQSLTLIATANQGSEATYESGFVIDKFPISRPNLTFSTLTVSNMSPEDSSIYLCSVDRAQGSNYGYTFGSGTRLTVV.

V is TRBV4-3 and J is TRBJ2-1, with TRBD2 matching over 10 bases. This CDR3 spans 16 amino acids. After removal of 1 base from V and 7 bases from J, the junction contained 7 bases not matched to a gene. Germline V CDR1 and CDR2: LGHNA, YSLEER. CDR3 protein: CASSQGSGGARNEQFF. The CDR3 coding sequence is TGCGCCAGCAGCCAAGGGAGCGGGGGGGCCCGTAATGAGCAGTTCTTC.

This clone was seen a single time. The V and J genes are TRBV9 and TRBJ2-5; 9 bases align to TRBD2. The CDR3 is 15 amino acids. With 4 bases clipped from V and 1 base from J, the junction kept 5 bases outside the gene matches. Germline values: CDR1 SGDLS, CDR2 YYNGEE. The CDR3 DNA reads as TGTGCCAGCAGCATCGGACTAGCGCTCCAAGAGACCCAGTACTTC. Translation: CASSIGLALQETQYF.

The CDR3 reads CASSLGQGAIMNTEAFF. The DNA of the CDR3 is TGTGCCAGCAGCCTGGGACAGGGGGCTATCATGAACACTGAAGCTTTCTTT. This rearrangement joins TRBV7-2 to TRBJ1-1, with 12 bases lining up with TRBD1. Germline CDR1 and CDR2: SGHTA and FQGNSA. The CDR3 runs 17 residues. The V and J ends lost 5 bases and 0 bases, in that order; junction bases with no gene match: 7.

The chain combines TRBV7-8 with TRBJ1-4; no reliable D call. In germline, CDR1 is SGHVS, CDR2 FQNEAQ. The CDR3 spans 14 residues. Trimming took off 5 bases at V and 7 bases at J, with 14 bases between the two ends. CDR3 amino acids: CASSVGSSGEKLFF. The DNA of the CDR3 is TGTGCCAGCAGCGTGGGATCCTCGGGTGAAAAACTGTTTTTT.

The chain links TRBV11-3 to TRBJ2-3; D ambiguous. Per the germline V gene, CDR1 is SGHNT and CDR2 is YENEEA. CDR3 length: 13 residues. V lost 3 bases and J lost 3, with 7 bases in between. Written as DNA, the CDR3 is TGTGCCAGCAGCTTCAGGATAACAGATACGCAGTATTTT. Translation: CASSFRITDTQYF.

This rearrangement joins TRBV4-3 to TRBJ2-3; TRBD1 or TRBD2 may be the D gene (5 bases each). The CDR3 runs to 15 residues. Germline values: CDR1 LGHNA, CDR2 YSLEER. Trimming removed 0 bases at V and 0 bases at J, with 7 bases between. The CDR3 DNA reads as TGCGCCAGCAGCCAAGAAGAGGGGAGCACAGATACGCAGTATTTT. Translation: CASSQEEGSTDTQYF.

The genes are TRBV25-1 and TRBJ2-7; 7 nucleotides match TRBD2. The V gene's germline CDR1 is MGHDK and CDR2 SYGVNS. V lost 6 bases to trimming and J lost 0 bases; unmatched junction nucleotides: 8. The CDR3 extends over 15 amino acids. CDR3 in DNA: TGTGCCAGCAGCCAGACCGGGACTAACTCCTACGAGCAGTACTTC. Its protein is CASSQTGTNSYEQYF.

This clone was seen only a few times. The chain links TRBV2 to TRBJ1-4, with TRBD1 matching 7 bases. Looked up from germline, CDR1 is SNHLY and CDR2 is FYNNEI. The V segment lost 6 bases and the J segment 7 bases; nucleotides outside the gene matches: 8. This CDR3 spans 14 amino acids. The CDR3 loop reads CASRIQGIVEKLFF. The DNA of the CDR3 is TGTGCCAGCAGGATACAGGGGATTGTTGAAAAACTGTTTTTT.

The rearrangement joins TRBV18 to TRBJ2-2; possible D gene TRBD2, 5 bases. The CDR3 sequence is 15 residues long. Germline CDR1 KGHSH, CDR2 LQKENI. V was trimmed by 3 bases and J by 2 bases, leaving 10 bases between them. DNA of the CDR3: TGTGCCAGCTCACCTCCCCGGGGAAACACCGGGGAGCTGTTTTTT. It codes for CASSPPRGNTGELFF.

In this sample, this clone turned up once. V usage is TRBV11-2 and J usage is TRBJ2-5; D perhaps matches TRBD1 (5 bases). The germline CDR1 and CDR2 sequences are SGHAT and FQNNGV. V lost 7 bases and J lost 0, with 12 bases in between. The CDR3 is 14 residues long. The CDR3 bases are TGTGCCAGCACCTCCTGGGGCAACCAAGAGACCCAGTACTTC. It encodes CASTSWGNQETQYF.

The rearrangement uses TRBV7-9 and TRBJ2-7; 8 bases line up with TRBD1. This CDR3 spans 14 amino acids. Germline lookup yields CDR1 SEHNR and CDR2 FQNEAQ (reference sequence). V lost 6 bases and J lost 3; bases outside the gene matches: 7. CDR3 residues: CASSNRDRFYEQYF. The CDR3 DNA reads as TGTGCCAGCAGTAACCGGGACAGGTTCTACGAGCAGTACTTC.

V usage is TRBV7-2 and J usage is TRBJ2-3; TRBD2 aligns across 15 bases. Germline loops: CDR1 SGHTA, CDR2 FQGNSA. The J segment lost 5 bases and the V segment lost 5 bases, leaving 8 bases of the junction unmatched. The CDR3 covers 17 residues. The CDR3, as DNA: TGTGCCAGCAGCCTAGGGACTAGCGGGAGGAGGATAGATACGCAGTATTTT. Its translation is CASSLGTSGRRIDTQYF.

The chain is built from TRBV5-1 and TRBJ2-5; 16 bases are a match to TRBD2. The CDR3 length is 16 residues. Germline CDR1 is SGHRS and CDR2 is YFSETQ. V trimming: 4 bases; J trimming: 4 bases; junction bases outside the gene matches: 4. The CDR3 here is CASSPGTSGGGETQYF. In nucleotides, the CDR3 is TGCGCCAGCAGCCCCGGGACTAGCGGGGGGGGAGAGACCCAGTACTTC.